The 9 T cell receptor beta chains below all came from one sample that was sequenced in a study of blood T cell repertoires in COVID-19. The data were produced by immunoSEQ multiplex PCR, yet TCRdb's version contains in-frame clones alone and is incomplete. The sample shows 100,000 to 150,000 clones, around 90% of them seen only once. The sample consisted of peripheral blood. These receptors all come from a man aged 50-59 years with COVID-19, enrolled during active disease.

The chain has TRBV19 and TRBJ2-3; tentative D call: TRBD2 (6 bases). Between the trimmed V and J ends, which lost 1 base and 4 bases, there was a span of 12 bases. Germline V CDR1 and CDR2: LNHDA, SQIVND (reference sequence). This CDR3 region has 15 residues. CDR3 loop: CASSIGYSGADTQYF. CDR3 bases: TGTGCCAGTAGTATAGGATATTCGGGGGCAGATACGCAGTATTTT.

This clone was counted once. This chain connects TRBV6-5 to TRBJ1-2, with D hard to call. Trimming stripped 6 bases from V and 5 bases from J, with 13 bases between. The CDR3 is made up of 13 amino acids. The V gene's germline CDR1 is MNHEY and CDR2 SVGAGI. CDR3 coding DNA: TGTGCCAGCAGACAGACACTCGGATATGGCTACACCTTC. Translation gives CASRQTLGYGYTF.

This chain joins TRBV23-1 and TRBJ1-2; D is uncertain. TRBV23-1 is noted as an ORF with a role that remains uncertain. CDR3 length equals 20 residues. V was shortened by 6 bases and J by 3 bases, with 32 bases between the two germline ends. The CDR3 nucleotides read TGCGCCAGCAGCCGAGAGGGTGCTGGGGTCTCCAACTTAAAGGACTATGGCTACACCTTC. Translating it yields CASSREGAGVSNLKDYGYTF.

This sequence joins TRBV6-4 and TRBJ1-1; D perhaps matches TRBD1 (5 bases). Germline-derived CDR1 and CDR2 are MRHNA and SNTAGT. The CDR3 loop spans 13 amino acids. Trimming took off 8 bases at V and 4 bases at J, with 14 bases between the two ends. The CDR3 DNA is TGTGCCAGCCCAGGGTATCGGAGCACTGAAGCTTTCTTT. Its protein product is CASPGYRSTEAFF.

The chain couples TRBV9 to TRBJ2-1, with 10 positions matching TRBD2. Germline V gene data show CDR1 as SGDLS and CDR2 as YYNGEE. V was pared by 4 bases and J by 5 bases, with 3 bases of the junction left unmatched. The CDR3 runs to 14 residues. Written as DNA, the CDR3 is TGTGCCAGCAGCCCTAGCGGGAGCCACAATGAGCAGTTCTTC. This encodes CASSPSGSHNEQFF.

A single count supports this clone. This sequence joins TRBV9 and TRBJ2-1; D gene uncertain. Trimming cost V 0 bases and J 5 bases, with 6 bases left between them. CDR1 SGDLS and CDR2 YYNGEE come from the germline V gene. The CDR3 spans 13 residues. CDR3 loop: CASSVGHNNEQFF. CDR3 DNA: TGTGCCAGCAGCGTAGGTCACAACAATGAGCAGTTCTTC. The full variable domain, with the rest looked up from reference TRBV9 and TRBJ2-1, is DSGVTQTPKHLITATGQRVTLRCSPRSGDLSVYWYQQSLDQGLQFLIQYYNGEERAKGNILERFSAQQFPDLHSELNLSSLELGDSALYFCASSVGHNNEQFFGPGTRLTVL.

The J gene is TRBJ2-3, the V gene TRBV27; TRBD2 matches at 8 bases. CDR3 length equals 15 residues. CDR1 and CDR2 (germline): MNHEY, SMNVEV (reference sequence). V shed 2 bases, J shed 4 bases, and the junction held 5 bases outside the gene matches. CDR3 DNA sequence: TGTGCCAGCAGTTTAGAGCGGGAGAACCCAGATACGCAGTATTTT. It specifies CASSLERENPDTQYF.

The CDR3 DNA follows: TGTGCCAGCAATCAGGGGTCCGAGCAGTACTTC. Translated: CASNQGSEQYF. The V call is TRBV2, the J call TRBJ2-7; tentative D call: TRBD1 (6 bases). Trimming removed 7 bases from V and 6 bases from J, with 10 bases in between. CDR1 and CDR2 (germline): SNHLY, FYNNEI. The CDR3 totals 11 residues.

The CDR3 DNA follows: TGTGCCAGCAGCTTCGGACTAGCGGGAGACACAGATACGCAGTATTTT. This translates into CASSFGLAGDTDTQYF. The chain employs TRBV11-3 and TRBJ2-3; TRBD2 matches 13 bases. Trimming at V came to 3 bases and at J to 2 bases, leaving 2 bases not matched to a gene. This CDR3 spans 16 amino acids. Germline V gene data show CDR1 as SGHNT and CDR2 as YENEEA.